A selection of T cell receptor beta chains follows, all from one sample in a study of blood T cells in healthy people across ages. TCRdb analysed the 5' RACE reads with MiXCR anew, one entry per CDR3 protein. In the table there are roughly 1,500,000 distinct CDR3 sequences, 34% of which are singletons. The sample taken for sequencing was blood. These receptor sequences come from a woman between 25 and 40 years old in good health. Each CDR3 is given with its conserved first and last residue. D genes are given only for firm matches. The size of a clone is reported for some rows only, either as once, few or many, or as a class for expanded clones.

CDR3 length	J gene	clone size	V gene	D gene	CDR3 DNA	CDR3 protein
14	TRBJ2-1	NA	TRBV5-1	NA	TGCGCCAGCAGCTTGTCACTAGTCTACAATGAGCAGTTCTTC	CASSLSLVYNEQFF
15	TRBJ2-1	NA	TRBV12-3/TRBV12-4	TRBD2	TGTGCCAGCAGTTTTACTAGCGGAACCAGCGATGAGCAGTTCTTC	CASSFTSGTSDEQFF
15	TRBJ2-1	NA	TRBV9	TRBD2	TGTGCCAGCAGGGACGACGGACTAGCCTCCGATGAGCAGTTCTTC	CASRDDGLASDEQFF
13	TRBJ1-1	few	TRBV29-1	TRBD1	TGCAGCGTCGGGACAGACTTGAACACTGAAGCTTTCTTT	CSVGTDLNTEAFF
15	TRBJ2-1	NA	TRBV20-1	NA	TGCAGTGCTAGAAAGAGCGGAACAAGGGTCAATGAGCAGTTCTTC	CSARKSGTRVNEQFF
14	TRBJ2-3	NA	TRBV4-1	NA	TGCGCCAGCAGCCAAGACGCAGCCGGAGATACGCAGTATTTT	CASSQDAAGDTQYF
13	TRBJ1-5	many	TRBV10-3	NA	TGTGCCATCAGTGTAGGGGAGCGCCAGCCCCAGCATTTT	CAISVGERQPQHF
15	TRBJ2-3	NA	TRBV7-2	NA	TGTGCCAGCAGCACACGGGACCGCCGCACAGATACGCAGTATTTT	CASSTRDRRTDTQYF
17	TRBJ2-5	many	TRBV7-2	TRBD2	TGTGCCAGCAGCTCCCCCCCTTGGCGGGGGGGCGGAGAGACCCAGTACTTC	CASSSPPWRGGGETQYF
17	TRBJ2-7	NA	TRBV4-1	NA	TGCGCCAGCAGCCAGAGGTTTCAGGACAGAGCTACCTACGAGCAGTACTTC	CASSQRFQDRATYEQYF
14	TRBJ1-1	once	TRBV30	TRBD1	TGTGCCTGGAGGGGGGACAGGGTGAACACTGAAGCTTTCTTT	CAWRGDRVNTEAFF